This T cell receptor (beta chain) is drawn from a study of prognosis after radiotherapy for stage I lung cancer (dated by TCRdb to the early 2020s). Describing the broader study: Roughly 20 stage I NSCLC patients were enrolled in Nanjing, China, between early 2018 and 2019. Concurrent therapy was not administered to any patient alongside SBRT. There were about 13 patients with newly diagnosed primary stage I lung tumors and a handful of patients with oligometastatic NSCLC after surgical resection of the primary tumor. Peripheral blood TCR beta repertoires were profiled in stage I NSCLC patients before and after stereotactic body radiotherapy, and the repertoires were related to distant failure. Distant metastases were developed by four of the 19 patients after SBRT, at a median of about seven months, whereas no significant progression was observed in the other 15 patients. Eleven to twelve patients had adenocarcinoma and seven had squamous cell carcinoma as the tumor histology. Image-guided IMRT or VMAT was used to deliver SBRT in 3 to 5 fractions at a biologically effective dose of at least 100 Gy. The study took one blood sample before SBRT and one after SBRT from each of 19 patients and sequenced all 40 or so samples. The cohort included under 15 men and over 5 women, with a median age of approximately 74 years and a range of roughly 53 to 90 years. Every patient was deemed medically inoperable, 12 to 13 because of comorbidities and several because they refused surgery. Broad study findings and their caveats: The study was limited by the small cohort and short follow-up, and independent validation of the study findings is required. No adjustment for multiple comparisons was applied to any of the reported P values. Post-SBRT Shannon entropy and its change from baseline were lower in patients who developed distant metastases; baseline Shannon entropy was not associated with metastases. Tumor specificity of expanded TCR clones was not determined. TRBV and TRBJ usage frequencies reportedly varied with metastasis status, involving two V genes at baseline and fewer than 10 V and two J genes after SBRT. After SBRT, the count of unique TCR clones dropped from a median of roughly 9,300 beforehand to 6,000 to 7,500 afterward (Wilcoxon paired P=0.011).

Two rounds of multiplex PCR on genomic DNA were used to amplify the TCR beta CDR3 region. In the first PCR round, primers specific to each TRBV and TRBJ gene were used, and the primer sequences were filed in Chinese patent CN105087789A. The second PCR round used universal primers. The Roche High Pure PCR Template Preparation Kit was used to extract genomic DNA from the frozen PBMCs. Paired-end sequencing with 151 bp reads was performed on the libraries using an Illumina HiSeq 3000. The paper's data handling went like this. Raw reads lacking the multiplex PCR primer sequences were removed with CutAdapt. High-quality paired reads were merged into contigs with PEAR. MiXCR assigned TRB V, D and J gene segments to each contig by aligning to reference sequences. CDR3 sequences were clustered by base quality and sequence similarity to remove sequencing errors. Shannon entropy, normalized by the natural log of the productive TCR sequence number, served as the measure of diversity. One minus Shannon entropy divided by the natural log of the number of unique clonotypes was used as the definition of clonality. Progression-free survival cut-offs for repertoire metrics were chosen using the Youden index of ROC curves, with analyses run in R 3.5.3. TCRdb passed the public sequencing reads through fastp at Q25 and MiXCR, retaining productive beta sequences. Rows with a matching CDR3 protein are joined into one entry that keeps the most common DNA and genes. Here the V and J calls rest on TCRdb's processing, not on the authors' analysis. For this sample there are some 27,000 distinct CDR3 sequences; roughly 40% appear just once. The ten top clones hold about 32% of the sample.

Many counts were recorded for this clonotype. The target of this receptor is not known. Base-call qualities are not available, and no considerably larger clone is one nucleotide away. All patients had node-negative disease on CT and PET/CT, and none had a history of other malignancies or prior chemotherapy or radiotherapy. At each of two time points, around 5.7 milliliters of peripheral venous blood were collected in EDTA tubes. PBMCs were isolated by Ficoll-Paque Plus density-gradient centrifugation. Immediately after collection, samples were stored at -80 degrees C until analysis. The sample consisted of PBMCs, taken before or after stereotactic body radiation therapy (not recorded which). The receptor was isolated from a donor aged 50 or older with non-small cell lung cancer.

The DNA sequence is TGTGCCAGCAGCCAAGCGTTGGGCGAAAAACTGTTTTTT. Its product reads: CASSQALGEKLFF. Rearrangement joined TRBV27 to TRBJ1-4, with no reliable assignment of the D segment. The cysteine opens and the phenylalanine closes a CDR3 of 13 amino acids. The CDR3 DNA has 39 bases and is translated from base 1. CDR1 and CDR2, looked up from the germline V gene (reference sequence), are MNHEY and SMNVEV. V is shortened by 6 bases, J by 8 bases, and the region joining them spans 13 bases.